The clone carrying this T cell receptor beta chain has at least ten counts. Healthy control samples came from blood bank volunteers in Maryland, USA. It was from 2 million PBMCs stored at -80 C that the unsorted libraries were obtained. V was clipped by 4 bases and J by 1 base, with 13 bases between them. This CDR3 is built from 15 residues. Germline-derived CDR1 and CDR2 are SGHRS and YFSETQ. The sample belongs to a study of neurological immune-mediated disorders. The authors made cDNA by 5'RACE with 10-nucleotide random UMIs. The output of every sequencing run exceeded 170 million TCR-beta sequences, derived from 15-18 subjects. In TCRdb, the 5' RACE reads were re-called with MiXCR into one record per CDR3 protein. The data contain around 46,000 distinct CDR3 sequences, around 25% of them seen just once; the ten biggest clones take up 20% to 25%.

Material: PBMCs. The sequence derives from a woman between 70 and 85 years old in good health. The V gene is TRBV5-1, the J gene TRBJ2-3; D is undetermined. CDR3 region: CASSPPGSRTDTQYF. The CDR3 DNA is TGCGCCAGCAGCCCTCCTGGTAGTCGCACAGATACGCAGTATTTT.